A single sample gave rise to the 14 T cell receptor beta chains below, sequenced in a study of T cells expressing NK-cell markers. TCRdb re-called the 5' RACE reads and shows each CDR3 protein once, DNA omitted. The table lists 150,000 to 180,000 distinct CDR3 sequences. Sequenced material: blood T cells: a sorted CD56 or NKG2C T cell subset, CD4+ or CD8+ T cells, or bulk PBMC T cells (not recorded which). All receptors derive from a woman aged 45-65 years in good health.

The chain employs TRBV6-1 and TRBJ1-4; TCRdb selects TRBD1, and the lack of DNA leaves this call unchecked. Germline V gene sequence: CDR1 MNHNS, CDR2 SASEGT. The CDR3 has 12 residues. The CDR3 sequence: CASEGDNEKLFF.

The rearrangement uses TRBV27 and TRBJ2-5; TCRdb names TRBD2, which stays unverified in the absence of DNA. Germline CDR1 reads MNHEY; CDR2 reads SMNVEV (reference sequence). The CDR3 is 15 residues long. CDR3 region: CASSLASGSGETQYF.

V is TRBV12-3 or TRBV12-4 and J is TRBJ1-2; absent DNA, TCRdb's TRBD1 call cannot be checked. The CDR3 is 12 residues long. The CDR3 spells CASRLTGVGYTF.

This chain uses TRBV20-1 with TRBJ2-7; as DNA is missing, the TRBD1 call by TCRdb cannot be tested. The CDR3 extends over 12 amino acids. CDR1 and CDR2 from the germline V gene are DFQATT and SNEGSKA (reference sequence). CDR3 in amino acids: CSASPAPRHQYF.

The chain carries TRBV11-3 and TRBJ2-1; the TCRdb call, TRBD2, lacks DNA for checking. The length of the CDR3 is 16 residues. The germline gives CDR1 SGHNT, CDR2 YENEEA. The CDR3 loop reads CASSPEVAGVNNEQFF.

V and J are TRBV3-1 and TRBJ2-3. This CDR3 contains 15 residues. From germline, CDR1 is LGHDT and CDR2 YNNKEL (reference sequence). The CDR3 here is CASSQEGTSTDTQYF.

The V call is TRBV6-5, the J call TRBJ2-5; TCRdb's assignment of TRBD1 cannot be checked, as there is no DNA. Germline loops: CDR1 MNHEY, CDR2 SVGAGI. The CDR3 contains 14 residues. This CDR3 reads CASSLYGNGETQYF.

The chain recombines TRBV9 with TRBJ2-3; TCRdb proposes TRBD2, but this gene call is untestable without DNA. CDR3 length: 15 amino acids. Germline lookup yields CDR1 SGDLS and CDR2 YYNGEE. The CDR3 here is CASSVGGLGPDTQYF.

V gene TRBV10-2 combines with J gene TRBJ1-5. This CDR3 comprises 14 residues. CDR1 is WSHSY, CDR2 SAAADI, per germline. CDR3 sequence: CASSVRVSNQPQHF.

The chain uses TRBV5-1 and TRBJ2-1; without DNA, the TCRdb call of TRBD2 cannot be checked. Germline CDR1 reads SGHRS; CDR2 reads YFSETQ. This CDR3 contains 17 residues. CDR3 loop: CASRGSHRDFGFNEQFF.

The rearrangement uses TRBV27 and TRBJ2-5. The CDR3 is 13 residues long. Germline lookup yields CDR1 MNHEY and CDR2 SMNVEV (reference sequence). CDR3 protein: CASSLWPRETQYF.

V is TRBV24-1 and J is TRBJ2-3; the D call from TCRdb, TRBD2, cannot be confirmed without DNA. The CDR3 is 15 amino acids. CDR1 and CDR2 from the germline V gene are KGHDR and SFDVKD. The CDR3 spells CATQPGGHGTDTQYF.

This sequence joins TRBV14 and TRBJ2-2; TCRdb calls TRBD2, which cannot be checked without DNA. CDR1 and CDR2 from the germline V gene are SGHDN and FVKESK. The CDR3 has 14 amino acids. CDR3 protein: CASSPEGNTGELFF.

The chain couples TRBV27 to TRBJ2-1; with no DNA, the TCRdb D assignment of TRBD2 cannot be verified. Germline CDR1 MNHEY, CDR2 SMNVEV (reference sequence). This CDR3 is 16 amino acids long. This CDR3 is CASSLVAGVPYNEQFF.